This T cell receptor beta chain was captured in a study of CD8+CD57+ T cells in acquired aplastic anemia. This clonotype was picked up many times. The CDR3 loop spans 16 amino acids. V was pared by 6 bases and J by 0 bases, with 15 bases between. Germline V gene data show CDR1 as SGHTA and CDR2 as FQGTGA. Using genomic DNA as the template, TCR beta VDJ and CDR3 profiling was carried out. MiXCR, applied by TCRdb to the reads, yields one record per CDR3 protein. The sample gives hundreds of thousands of distinct CDR3 sequences, 65% to 80% of which show up once; 3% to 5% is in the top ten. The sample was sorted CD4+, CD8+, or CD8+CD57+ T cells (not recorded which) from PBMCs. The rearrangement joins TRBV7-3 to TRBJ2-4, with D possibly being TRBD1 (6 bases). The origin of this receptor is a human donor in good health, serving as a control. In DNA form, the CDR3 reads TGTGCCAGCAGGTATCCAGGGGACGTAGCCAAAAACATTCAGTACTTC. Protein: CASRYPGDVAKNIQYF.